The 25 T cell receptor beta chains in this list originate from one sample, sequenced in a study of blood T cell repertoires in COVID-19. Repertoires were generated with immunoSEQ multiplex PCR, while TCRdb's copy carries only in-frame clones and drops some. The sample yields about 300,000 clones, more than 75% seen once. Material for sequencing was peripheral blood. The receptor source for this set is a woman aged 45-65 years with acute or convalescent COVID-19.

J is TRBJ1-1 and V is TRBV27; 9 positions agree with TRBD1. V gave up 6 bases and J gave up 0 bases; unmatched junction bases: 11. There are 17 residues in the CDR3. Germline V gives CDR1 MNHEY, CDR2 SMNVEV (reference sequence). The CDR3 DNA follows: TGTGCCAGCAGGGATATGGGACAGGGAGGGATGAACACTGAAGCTTTCTTT. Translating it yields CASRDMGQGGMNTEAFF.

CDR3 amino acids: CASSYRGDQPQHF. In DNA form, the CDR3 reads TGTGCCAGCAGCTACAGGGGTGATCAGCCCCAGCATTTT. The rearrangement links TRBV5-8 to TRBJ1-5, with 7 bases aligning to TRBD1. There are 13 residues in the CDR3. Trimming cost V 3 bases and J 5 bases; bases outside gene matches: 2. The germline CDR1 and CDR2 sequences are SGHTS and YDEGEE.

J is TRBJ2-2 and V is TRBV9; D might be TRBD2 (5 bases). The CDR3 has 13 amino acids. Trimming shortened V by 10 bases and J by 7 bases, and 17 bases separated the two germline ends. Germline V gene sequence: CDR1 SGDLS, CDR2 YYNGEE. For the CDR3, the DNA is TGTGCCGTCGGAACAGCGAGCGGCGGGGAGCTGTTTTTT. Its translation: CAVGTASGGELFF.

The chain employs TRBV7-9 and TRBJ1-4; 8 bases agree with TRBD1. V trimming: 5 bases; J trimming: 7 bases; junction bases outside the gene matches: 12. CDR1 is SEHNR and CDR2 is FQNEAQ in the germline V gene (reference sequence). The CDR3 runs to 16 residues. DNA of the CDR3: TGTGCCAGCAGCGTAGACAGGGGCCGGCGTGTTGAAAAACTGTTTTTT. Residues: CASSVDRGRRVEKLFF.

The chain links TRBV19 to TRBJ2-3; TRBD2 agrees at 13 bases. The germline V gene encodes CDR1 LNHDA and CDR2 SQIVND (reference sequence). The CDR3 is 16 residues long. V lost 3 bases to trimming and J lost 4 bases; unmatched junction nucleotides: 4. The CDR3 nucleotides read TGTGCCAGTAGTATTAGGACTAGCGGGAGCCCAGATACGCAGTATTTT. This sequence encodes CASSIRTSGSPDTQYF.

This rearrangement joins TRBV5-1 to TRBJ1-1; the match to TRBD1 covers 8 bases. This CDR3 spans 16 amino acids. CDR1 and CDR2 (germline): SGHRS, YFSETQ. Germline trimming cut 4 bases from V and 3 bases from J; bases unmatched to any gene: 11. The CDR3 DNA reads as TGCGCCAGCAGCGGGCGGACAGGGTTGGGTGACACTGAAGCTTTCTTT. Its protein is CASSGRTGLGDTEAFF.

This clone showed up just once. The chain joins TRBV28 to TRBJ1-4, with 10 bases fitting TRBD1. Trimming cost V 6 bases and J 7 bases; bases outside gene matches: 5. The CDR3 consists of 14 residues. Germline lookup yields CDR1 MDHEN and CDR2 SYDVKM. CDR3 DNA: TGTGCCAGCAGCACGACAGGGGGCGGTGAAAAACTGTTTTTT. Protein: CASSTTGGGEKLFF. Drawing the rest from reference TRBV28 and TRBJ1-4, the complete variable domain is DVKVTQSSRYLVKRTGEKVFLECVQDMDHENMFWYRQDPGLGLRLIYFSYDVKMKEKGDIPEGYSVSREKKERFSLILESASTNQTSMYLCASSTTGGGEKLFFGSGTQLSVL.

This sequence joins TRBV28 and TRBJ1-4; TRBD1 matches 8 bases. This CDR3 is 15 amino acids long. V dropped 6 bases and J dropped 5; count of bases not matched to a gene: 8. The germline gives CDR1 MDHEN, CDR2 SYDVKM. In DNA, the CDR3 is TGTGCCAGCAGCTCCTCCGGGACAGGAAATGAAAAACTGTTTTTT. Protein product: CASSSSGTGNEKLFF.

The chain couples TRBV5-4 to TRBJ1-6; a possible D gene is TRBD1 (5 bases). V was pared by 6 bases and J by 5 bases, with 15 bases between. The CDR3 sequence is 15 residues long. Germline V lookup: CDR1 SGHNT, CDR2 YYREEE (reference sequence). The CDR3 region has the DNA TGTGCCAGCACCCCCGGGGGAAGAGATAATTCACCCCTCCACTTT. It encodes CASTPGGRDNSPLHF.

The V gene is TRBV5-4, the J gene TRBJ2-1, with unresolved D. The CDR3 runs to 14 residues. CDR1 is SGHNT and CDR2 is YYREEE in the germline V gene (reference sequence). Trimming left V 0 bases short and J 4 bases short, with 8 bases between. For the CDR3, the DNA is TGTGCCAGCAGCTTGGTGAGCCAATACAATGAGCAGTTCTTC. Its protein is CASSLVSQYNEQFF. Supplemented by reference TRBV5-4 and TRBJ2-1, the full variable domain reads ETGVTQSPTHLIKTRGQQVTLRCSSQSGHNTVSWYQQALGQGPQFIFQYYREEENGRGNFPPRFSGLQFPNYSSELNVNALELDDSALYLCASSLVSQYNEQFFGPGTRLTVL.

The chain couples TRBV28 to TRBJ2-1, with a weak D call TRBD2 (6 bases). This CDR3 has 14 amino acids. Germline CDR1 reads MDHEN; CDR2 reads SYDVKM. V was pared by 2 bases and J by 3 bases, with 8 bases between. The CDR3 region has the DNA TGTGCCAGCAGTTTACGGCGGGGCTACAATGAGCAGTTCTTC. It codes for CASSLRRGYNEQFF.

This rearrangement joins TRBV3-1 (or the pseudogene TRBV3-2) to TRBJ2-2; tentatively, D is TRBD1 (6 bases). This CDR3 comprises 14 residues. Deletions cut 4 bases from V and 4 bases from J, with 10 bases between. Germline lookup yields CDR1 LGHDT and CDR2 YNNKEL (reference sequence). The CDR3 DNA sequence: TGTGCCAGCAGCCCGTGGGGGCCCACCGGGGAGCTGTTTTTT. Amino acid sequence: CASSPWGPTGELFF.

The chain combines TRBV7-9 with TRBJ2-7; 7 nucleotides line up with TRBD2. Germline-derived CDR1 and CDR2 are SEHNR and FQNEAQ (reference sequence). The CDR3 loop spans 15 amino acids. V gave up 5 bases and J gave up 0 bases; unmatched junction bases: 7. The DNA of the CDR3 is TGTGCCAGCAGCCCGAGCGGGGCCAGCTCCTACGAGCAGTACTTC. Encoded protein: CASSPSGASSYEQYF.

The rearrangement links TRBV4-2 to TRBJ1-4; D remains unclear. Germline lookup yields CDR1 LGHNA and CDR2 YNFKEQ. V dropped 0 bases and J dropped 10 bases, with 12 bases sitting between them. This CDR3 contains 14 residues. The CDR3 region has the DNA TGTGCCAGCAGCCAAGAGGAGCGGGTTGGAAAACTGTTTTTT. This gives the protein CASSQEERVGKLFF.

The CDR3, as DNA: TGTGCCAGCAGTGACTCTGGGGGGGCCTGCAATCAGCCCCAGCATTTT. As protein: CASSDSGGACNQPQHF. This rearrangement joins TRBV6-4 to TRBJ1-5; D is possibly TRBD1 (6 bases). CDR3 length: 16 residues. The germline V and J ends were trimmed by 0 bases and 2 bases, with 11 bases remaining between them. The V gene's germline CDR1 is MRHNA and CDR2 SNTAGT.

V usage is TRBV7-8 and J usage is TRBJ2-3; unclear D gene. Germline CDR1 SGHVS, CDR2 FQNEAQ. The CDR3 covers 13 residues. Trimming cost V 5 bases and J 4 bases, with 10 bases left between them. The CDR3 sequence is CASSAFTADTQYF. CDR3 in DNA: TGTGCCAGCAGCGCTTTTACGGCAGATACGCAGTATTTT.

CDR3 region: CASSFAGSGNTIYF. In nucleotides, the CDR3 is TGCGCCAGCAGCTTTGCAGGGTCCGGAAACACCATATATTTT. The chain uses TRBV5-1 and TRBJ1-3, with D possibly TRBD1 on 5 matching bases. This CDR3 has 14 residues. The V gene lost 2 bases and the J gene lost 4 bases, with 10 bases spanning the gap. CDR1 is SGHRS and CDR2 is YFSETQ in the germline V gene.

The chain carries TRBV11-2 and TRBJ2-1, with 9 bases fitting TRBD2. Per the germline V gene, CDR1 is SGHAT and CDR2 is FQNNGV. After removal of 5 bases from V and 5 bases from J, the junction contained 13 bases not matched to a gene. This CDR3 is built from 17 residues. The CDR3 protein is CASSPPLGGRANNEQFF. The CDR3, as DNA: TGTGCCAGCAGCCCGCCCCTTGGCGGGAGGGCGAACAATGAGCAGTTCTTC. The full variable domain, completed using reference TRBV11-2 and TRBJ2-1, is EAGVAQSPRYKIIEKRQSVAFWCNPISGHATLYWYQQILGQGPKLLIQFQNNGVVDDSQLPKDRFSAERLKGVDSTLKIQPAKLEDSAVYLCASSPPLGGRANNEQFFGPGTRLTVL.

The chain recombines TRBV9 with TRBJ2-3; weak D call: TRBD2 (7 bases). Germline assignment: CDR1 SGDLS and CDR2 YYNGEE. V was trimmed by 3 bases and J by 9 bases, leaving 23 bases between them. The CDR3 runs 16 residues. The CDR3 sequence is CASSASGRGVTGTQYF. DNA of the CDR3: TGTGCCAGCAGCGCTAGCGGAAGGGGGGTAACGGGGACGCAGTATTTT.

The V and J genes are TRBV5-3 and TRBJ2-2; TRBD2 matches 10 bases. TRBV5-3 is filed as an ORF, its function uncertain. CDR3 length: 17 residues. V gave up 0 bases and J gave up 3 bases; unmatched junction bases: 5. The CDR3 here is CARSLVASGSDTGELFF. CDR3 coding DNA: TGTGCCAGAAGCTTGGTCGCTAGCGGGAGCGACACCGGGGAGCTGTTTTTT.

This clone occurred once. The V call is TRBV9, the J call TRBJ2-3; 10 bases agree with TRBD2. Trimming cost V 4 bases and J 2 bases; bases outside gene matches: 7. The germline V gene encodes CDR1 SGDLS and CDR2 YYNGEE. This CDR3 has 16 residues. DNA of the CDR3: TGTGCCAGCAGCCGAAGCGGGAGGGCCCCCACAGATACGCAGTATTTT. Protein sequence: CASSRSGRAPTDTQYF. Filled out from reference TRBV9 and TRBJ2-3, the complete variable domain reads DSGVTQTPKHLITATGQRVTLRCSPRSGDLSVYWYQQSLDQGLQFLIQYYNGEERAKGNILERFSAQQFPDLHSELNLSSLELGDSALYFCASSRSGRAPTDTQYFGPGTRLTVL.

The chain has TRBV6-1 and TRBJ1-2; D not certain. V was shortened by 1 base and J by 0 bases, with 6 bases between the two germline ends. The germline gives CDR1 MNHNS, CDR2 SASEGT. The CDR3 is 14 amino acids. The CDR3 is CASSEDEANYGYTF. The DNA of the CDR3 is TGTGCCAGCAGTGAAGATGAGGCTAACTATGGCTACACCTTC.

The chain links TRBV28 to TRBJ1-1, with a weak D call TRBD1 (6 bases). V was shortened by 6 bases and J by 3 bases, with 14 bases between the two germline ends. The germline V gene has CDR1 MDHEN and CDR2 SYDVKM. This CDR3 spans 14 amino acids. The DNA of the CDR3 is TGTGCCAGCAGAATCATGGACAGAGACACTGAAGCTTTCTTT. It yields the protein CASRIMDRDTEAFF.

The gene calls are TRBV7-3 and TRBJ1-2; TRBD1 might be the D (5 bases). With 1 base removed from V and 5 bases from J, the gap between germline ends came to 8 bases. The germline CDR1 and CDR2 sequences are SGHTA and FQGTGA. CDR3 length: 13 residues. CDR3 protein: CASSLRQPYGYTF. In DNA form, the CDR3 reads TGTGCCAGCAGCTTAAGACAGCCTTATGGCTACACCTTC.

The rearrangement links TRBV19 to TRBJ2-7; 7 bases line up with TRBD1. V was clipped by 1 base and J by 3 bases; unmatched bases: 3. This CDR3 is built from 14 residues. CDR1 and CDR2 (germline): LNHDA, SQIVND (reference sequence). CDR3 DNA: TGTGCCAGTAGTATAGGGACAGGAGGCTACGAGCAGTACTTC. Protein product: CASSIGTGGYEQYF.